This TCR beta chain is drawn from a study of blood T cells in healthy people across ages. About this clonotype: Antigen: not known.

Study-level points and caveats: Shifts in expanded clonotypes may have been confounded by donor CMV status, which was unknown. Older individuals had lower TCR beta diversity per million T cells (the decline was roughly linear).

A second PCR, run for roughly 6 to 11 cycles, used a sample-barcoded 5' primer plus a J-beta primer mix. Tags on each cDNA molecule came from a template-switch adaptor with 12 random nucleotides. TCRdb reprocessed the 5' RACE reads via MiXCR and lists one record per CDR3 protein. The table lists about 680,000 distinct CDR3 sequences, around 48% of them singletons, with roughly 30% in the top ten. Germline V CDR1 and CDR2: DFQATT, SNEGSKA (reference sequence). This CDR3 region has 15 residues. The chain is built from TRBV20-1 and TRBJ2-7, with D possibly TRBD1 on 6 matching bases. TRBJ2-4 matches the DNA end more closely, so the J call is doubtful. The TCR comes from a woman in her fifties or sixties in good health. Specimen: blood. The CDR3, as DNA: TGCAGTGCTAGAGATCTTAGGGACAACACACACATTCAGTACTTC. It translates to CSARDLRDNTHIQYF.